This TCR beta chain was obtained from a study of CDR3 diversity in severe acne. CDR1 is SGHDN and CDR2 is FVKESK in the germline V gene. V dropped 0 bases and J dropped 1 base, with 10 bases sitting between them. The CDR3 spans 16 residues. TCRdb re-analysed the PCR reads in MiXCR, keeping a single row per CDR3 protein. The sample gives approximately 90,000 distinct CDR3 sequences, around 50% of which show up once; more than 9% is in the top ten. V and J are TRBV14 and TRBJ2-4; D is undetermined. Sequencing was performed on blood. This receptor was identified in a male donor with severe acne vulgaris. Here the CDR3 reads CASSQDRLDAKNIQYF. The CDR3 DNA reads as TGTGCCAGCAGCCAAGACAGGCTAGACGCCAAAAACATTCAGTACTTC.